The 2 T cell receptor beta chains given below trace back to one sample, sequenced in a study of T cells expressing NK-cell markers. TCRdb re-called the 5' RACE reads and shows each CDR3 protein once, DNA omitted. The repertoire shows around 380,000 distinct CDR3 sequences; the top ten hold roughly 10%. Source material: blood T cells: a sorted CD56 or NKG2C T cell subset, CD4+ or CD8+ T cells, or bulk PBMC T cells (not recorded which). The receptors were sampled from a woman aged 50 to 65 in good health.

The chain combines TRBV4-1 with TRBJ2-3; the TCRdb D gene call, TRBD2, has no DNA to confirm it. The germline V gene encodes CDR1 MGHRA and CDR2 YSYEKL. The CDR3 consists of 16 residues. The CDR3 reads CASSQQRDFKGDTQYF.

V and J are TRBV21-1 and TRBJ1-6. TRBV21-1 is shown as a pseudogene. The CDR3 consists of 17 residues. The CDR3 loop reads CASSKVGRVPWNSPLHF.